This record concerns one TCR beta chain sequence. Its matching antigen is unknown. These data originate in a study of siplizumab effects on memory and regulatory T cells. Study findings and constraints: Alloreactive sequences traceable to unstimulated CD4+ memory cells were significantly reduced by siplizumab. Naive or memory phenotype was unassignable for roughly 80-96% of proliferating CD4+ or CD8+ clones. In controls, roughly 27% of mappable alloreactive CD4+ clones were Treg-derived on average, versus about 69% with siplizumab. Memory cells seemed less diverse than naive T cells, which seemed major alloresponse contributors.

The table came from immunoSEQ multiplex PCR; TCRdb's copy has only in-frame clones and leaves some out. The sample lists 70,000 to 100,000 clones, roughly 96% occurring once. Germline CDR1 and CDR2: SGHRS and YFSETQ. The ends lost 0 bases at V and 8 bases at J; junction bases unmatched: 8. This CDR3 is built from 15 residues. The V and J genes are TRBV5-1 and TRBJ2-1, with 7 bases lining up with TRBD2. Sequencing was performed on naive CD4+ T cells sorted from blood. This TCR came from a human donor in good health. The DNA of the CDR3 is TGCGCCAGCAGCTTGGGGACTAGGGAGTGGGATGAGCAGTTCTTC. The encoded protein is CASSLGTREWDEQFF.